Following are 17 T cell receptor beta chains from one sample sequenced in a study of OX40 agonist ivuxolimab in advanced cancers. Measured with immunoSEQ multiplex PCR; TCRdb has only the in-frame clones, and not every one. The sample shows about 42,000 clones, about 88% of them seen only once. The sample was CD4+ or CD8+ T cells sorted from blood, taken in a trial of the OX40 agonist ivuxolimab. The source is an adult with an advanced solid tumor such as melanoma, head and neck, liver or kidney cancer.

The chain links TRBV6-5 to TRBJ1-2; D might be TRBD1 (5 bases). Trimming stripped 3 bases from V and 2 bases from J, with 10 bases between. CDR1 and CDR2 (germline): MNHEY, SVGAGI. This CDR3 is 14 amino acids long. CDR3 loop: CASSYGGENYGYTF. The CDR3 nucleotides read TGTGCCAGCAGTTATGGAGGGGAAAACTATGGCTACACCTTC.

The CDR3 region has the DNA TGTGCCAGCAGTTTACGAGGGGGATTTCCGCCCTACGAGCAGTACTTC. It specifies CASSLRGGFPPYEQYF. The chain employs TRBV28 and TRBJ2-7; the D gene is possibly TRBD1 (6 bases). Germline V gene sequence: CDR1 MDHEN, CDR2 SYDVKM. The CDR3 contains 16 residues. V shed 2 bases and J shed 2 bases, with 16 bases lying between them.

The genes are TRBV6-5 and TRBJ2-7; D is possibly TRBD2 (5 bases). Trimming removed 2 bases at V and 1 base at J, with 9 bases between. This CDR3 is built from 14 residues. The germline CDR1 and CDR2 sequences are MNHEY and SVGAGI. This chain's CDR3 is CASSYGLASYEQYF. The DNA for the CDR3 is TGTGCCAGCAGTTACGGACTCGCGTCCTACGAGCAGTACTTC.

In the case of this clone: This specimen includes other DNA sequences encoding the same CDR3. V is TRBV19 and J is TRBJ1-4; D is uncertain. The germline V gene encodes CDR1 LNHDA and CDR2 SQIVND (reference sequence). The CDR3 is 15 residues long. The V end was cut by 1 base, the J end by 4 bases, with 10 bases between. The CDR3 protein is CASSIGGRFNEKLFF. DNA of the CDR3: TGTGCCAGTAGTATAGGTGGACGGTTTAATGAAAAACTGTTTTTT.

This sequence joins TRBV7-6 and TRBJ2-7, with D perhaps matching TRBD2 (6 bases). Germline-derived CDR1 and CDR2 are SGHVS and FNYEAQ. The CDR3 covers 15 residues. V lost 7 bases and J lost 7, with 23 bases in between. The CDR3: CASTQSASGVREQYF. The CDR3 nucleotides are TGTGCCAGCACCCAAAGCGCGTCGGGAGTCCGGGAGCAGTACTTC.

The sample holds one count of this clone. The chain links TRBV28 to TRBJ1-1; 10 positions agree with TRBD1. The V and J ends lost 6 bases and 7 bases, in that order; junction bases with no gene match: 11. The V gene's germline CDR1 is MDHEN and CDR2 SYDVKM. This CDR3 has 15 residues. The DNA of the CDR3 is TGTGCCAGCAGCCGTGTGGGACAGGGGCGGGTTGAAGCTTTCTTT. As protein: CASSRVGQGRVEAFF.

The rearrangement links TRBV27 to TRBJ1-5; D is possibly TRBD1 (5 bases). The CDR3 is made up of 14 amino acids. CDR1 is MNHEY and CDR2 is SMNVEV in the germline V gene (reference sequence). The V end was cut by 6 bases, the J end by 1 base, with 10 bases between. The CDR3 DNA reads TGTGCCAGCAGCCCGTGGGGGAGCAATCAGCCCCAGCATTTT. Translating gives CASSPWGSNQPQHF.

A few counts support this clone. This chain joins TRBV2 and TRBJ1-5; D is uncertain. In germline, CDR1 is SNHLY, CDR2 FYNNEI. The CDR3 is made up of 14 amino acids. V was trimmed by 9 bases and J by 0 bases, leaving 12 bases between them. The CDR3 here is CASARVYSNQPQHF. The CDR3 DNA is TGTGCCAGTGCCAGAGTTTATAGCAATCAGCCCCAGCATTTT.

V usage is TRBV5-1 and J usage is TRBJ2-3, with D uncertain. V gave up 0 bases and J gave up 0 bases, with 8 bases separating them. The CDR3 totals 15 residues. CDR1 SGHRS and CDR2 YFSETQ come from the germline V gene. The CDR3 sequence is CASSLEIASTDTQYF. The CDR3 region has the DNA TGCGCCAGCAGCTTGGAGATTGCTAGCACAGATACGCAGTATTTT.

This chain uses TRBV5-1 with TRBJ2-1; D is possibly TRBD1 (7 bases). V lost 7 bases and J lost 4, with 21 bases in between. The length of the CDR3 is 16 residues. The V gene's germline CDR1 is SGHRS and CDR2 YFSETQ. CDR3 amino acids: CASRSIGGGQYNEQFF. The DNA of the CDR3 is TGCGCCAGCCGCTCAATCGGAGGGGGACAGTACAATGAGCAGTTCTTC.

The genes are TRBV4-2 and TRBJ2-6, with 8 bases fitting TRBD2. Per the germline V gene, CDR1 is LGHNA and CDR2 is YNFKEQ. After removal of 0 bases from V and 0 bases from J, the junction contained 10 bases not matched to a gene. This CDR3 has 20 residues. CDR3: CASSQDLLAETLSGANVLTF. CDR3 DNA sequence: TGTGCCAGCAGCCAAGATTTACTAGCGGAAACCCTCTCTGGGGCCAACGTCCTGACTTTC.

This chain joins TRBV28 and TRBJ1-1; 8 bases agree with TRBD1. V shed 2 bases and J 4 bases; nucleotides not matched to a gene: 6. The CDR3 sequence is 15 residues long. Germline V gene lookup returns CDR1 MDHEN and CDR2 SYDVKM. CDR3 loop: CASSLGGQGRTEAFF. CDR3 nucleotide sequence: TGTGCCAGCAGTTTAGGAGGACAGGGTCGCACTGAAGCTTTCTTT.

This clone was observed a handful of times. This sequence joins TRBV4-1 and TRBJ2-7; D may be TRBD1 or TRBD2 (5 bases each). Per the germline V gene, CDR1 is MGHRA and CDR2 is YSYEKL. V dropped 4 bases and J dropped 2 bases, with 12 bases sitting between them. This CDR3 contains 14 residues. CDR3: CASSPPGRAYEQYF. The CDR3, as DNA: TGCGCCAGCAGCCCACCGGGACGCGCCTACGAGCAGTACTTC.

The chain uses TRBV28 and TRBJ2-7; possibly TRBD1 or TRBD2 for D (7 bases each). The CDR3 length is 14 residues. Germline CDR1 is MDHEN and CDR2 is SYDVKM. The V end lost 2 bases, the J end lost 2 bases, and 10 bases lay between the germline ends. CDR3 protein: CASSLQGGTYEQYF. DNA for the CDR3: TGTGCCAGCAGTTTACAGGGGGGGACCTACGAGCAGTACTTC. Using reference TRBV28 and TRBJ2-7 for the parts outside the CDR3, the full variable domain is DVKVTQSSRYLVKRTGEKVFLECVQDMDHENMFWYRQDPGLGLRLIYFSYDVKMKEKGDIPEGYSVSREKKERFSLILESASTNQTSMYLCASSLQGGTYEQYFGPGTRLTVT.

The rearrangement joins TRBV7-9 to TRBJ1-2; 7 positions match TRBD1. Germline CDR1 and CDR2: SEHNR and FQNEAQ (reference sequence). CDR3 length: 14 amino acids. The V segment lost 5 bases and the J segment 2 bases; nucleotides outside the gene matches: 5. The CDR3 DNA is TGTGCCAGCAGCCCGGGACAGACCAACTATGGCTACACCTTC. Its protein product is CASSPGQTNYGYTF.

Regarding this clone: Other nucleotide sequences in the sample specify the same CDR3. The gene calls are TRBV18 and TRBJ2-3; tentative D call: TRBD1 (7 bases). V lost 2 bases to trimming and J lost 2 bases, with 11 bases between them. Germline assignment: CDR1 KGHSH and CDR2 LQKENI. The CDR3 consists of 15 residues. CDR3 residues: CASSPGRGVTDTQYF. The CDR3 DNA sequence: TGTGCCAGCTCACCAGGCAGGGGGGTCACAGATACGCAGTATTTT.

This clone was recorded a few times. The chain recombines TRBV5-6 with TRBJ2-5, with 10 bases fitting TRBD2. V gave up 1 base and J gave up 2 bases; unmatched junction bases: 2. CDR1 and CDR2 from the germline V gene are SGHDT and YYEEEE. The CDR3 has 15 residues. CDR3 in DNA: TGTGCCAGCAGCTTGCTAGCGGGAGATCAAGAGACCCAGTACTTC. As protein: CASSLLAGDQETQYF.